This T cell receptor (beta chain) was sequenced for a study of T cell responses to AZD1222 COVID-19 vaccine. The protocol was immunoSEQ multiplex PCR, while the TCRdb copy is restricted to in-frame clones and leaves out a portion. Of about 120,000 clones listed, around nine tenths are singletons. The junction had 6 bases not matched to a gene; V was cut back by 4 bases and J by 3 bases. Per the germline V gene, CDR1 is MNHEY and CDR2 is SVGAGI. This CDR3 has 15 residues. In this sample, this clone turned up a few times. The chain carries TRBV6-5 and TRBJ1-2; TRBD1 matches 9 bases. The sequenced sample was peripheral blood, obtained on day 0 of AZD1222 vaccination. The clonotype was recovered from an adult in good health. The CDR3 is CASSSPWTGDYGYTF. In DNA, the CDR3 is TGTGCCAGCAGTTCGCCTTGGACAGGGGACTATGGCTACACCTTC.